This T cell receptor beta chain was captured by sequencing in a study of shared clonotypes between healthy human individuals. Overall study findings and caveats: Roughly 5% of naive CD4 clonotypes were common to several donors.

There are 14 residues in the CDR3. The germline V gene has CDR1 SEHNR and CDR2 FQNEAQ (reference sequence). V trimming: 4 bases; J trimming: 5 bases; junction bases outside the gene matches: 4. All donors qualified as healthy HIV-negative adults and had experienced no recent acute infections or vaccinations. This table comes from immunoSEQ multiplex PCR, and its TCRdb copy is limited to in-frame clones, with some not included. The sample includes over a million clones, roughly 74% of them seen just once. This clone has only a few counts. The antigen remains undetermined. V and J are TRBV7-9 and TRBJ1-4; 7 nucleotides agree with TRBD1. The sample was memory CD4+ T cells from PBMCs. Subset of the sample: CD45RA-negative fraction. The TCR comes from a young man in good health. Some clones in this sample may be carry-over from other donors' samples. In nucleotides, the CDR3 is TGTGCCAGCAGCTCCGACAGGGTAAATGAAAAACTGTTTTTT. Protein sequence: CASSSDRVNEKLFF.